This T cell receptor (beta chain) was identified during a study of graft-versus-host responses after intestinal transplantation. Study outcomes and limitations: Allograft clonal ratios (graft-versus-host to host-versus-graft) were high in patients who had graft-donor T cell macrochimerism.

Comments on this clone: As yet, its antigen is unknown.

Germline V lookup: CDR1 SGHRS, CDR2 YFSETQ. V lost 4 bases and J lost 4; bases outside the gene matches: 7. The CDR3 covers 15 residues. Assay: immunoSEQ multiplex PCR; the TCRdb copy retains only in-frame clones and omits some. Of 40,000 to 55,000 clones in the sample, 84% were seen once. This TCR was recovered from a human donor who was the organ donor for an intestinal transplant. The rearrangement joins TRBV5-1 to TRBJ2-1; 8 nucleotides line up with TRBD2. This specimen consisted of unstimulated CD4+ T cells sorted from spleen or lymph node cells, obtained before transplant. Here the CDR3 DNA reads TGCGCCAGCAGCCAACGGGGGGGAGCGTACAATGAGCAGTTCTTC. Protein sequence: CASSQRGGAYNEQFF.